This TCR beta chain stems from a study of blood T cell repertoires in COVID-19. Study background: The United States, Italy and Spain supplied acute and convalescent COVID-19 samples.

The CDR3 spans 15 residues. J gave up 1 base and V 4 bases, and 4 bases lay outside the gene matches. Looked up from germline, CDR1 is SGDLS and CDR2 is YYNGEE. TCRdb's table, derived via immunoSEQ multiplex PCR, lists solely in-frame clones and lacks some. The data contain 130,000 or so clones, roughly 90% of them seen just once; the ten biggest clones take up roughly 2.2%. The material sequenced was peripheral blood. This rearrangement joins TRBV9 to TRBJ2-7, with TRBD2 identical over 11 bases. The clonotype comes from a man aged 65 to 79 with active COVID-19. The CDR3 DNA reads as TGTGCCAGCAGCCCTAGACTAGCGGGGTCCTACGAGCAGTACTTC. It is translated as CASSPRLAGSYEQYF.